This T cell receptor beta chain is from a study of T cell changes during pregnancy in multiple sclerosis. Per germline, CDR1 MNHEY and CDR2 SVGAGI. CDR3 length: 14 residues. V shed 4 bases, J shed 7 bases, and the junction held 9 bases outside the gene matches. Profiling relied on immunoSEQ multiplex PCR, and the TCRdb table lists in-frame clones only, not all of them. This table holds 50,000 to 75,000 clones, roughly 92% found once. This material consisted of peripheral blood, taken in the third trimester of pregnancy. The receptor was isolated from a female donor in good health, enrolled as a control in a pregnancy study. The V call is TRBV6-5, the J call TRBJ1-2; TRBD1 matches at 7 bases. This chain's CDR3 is CASSFLQGGAGYTF. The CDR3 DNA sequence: TGTGCCAGCAGTTTTCTGCAGGGGGGAGCTGGCTACACCTTC.